This TCR beta chain was identified in a study of cytomegalovirus exposure and HLA in healthy donors. Study results and limitations: Later analysis demonstrated an association between a missense DCLRE1C variant and TCR beta V- and J-gene trimming.

J gave up 4 bases and V 5 bases, and 5 bases lay outside the gene matches. The CDR3 contains 15 residues. PCR was performed using 60 Vbeta and 13 Jbeta primers. Some clones are missing from TCRdb's copy, which holds only in-frame ones; the method was immunoSEQ multiplex PCR. The sample lists tens of thousands of clones; more than 60% were seen once. Concerning this clone: No antigen is known for it.

The receptor was isolated from a man aged 50-60 years in good health and CMV-seropositive. Sequenced: PBMCs. This chain links TRBV6-7 with TRBJ2-1; 10 bases map to TRBD2. TRBV6-7 is recorded as an ORF, its role being uncertain. As DNA, the CDR3 is TGTGCCAGCAGTCCGCTAGCGGGGGATTACAATGAGCAGTTCTTC. Translated, it gives CASSPLAGDYNEQFF.